Following are 10 T cell receptor beta chains from one sample sequenced in a study of cytomegalovirus exposure and HLA in healthy donors. The data were produced by immunoSEQ multiplex PCR, yet TCRdb's version contains in-frame clones alone and is incomplete. The sample shows 200,000 or so clones, 70% to 85% of them seen only once. Material: PBMCs. The receptors originated from a woman aged 30 to 39 in good health and CMV-seropositive.

This chain uses TRBV28 with TRBJ2-7; 9 bases are shared with TRBD1. Germline values: CDR1 MDHEN, CDR2 SYDVKM. V trimming: 2 bases; J trimming: 6 bases; junction bases outside the gene matches: 8. The CDR3 has 15 amino acids. Here the CDR3 DNA reads TGTGCCAGCAGTTTAGTGGGACAGGGAAGATTCGAGCAGTACTTC. This encodes CASSLVGQGRFEQYF. Variable domain in full (rest from reference TRBV28 and TRBJ2-7): DVKVTQSSRYLVKRTGEKVFLECVQDMDHENMFWYRQDPGLGLRLIYFSYDVKMKEKGDIPEGYSVSREKKERFSLILESASTNQTSMYLCASSLVGQGRFEQYFGPGTRLTVT.

J is TRBJ1-1 and V is TRBV6-6; a weak D match, TRBD1 (5 bases). V was pared by 4 bases and J by 1 base, with 10 bases between. The germline CDR1 and CDR2 sequences are MNHNY and SVGAGI (reference sequence). This CDR3 comprises 14 residues. CDR3 nucleotide sequence: TGTGCCAGCAGTTTCAGGGTGGGGAACACTGAAGCTTTCTTT. It translates to CASSFRVGNTEAFF.

J is TRBJ1-5 and V is TRBV30; D unresolved. V was cut by 8 bases and J by 0 bases, with 11 bases left in between. The CDR3 is made up of 13 amino acids. The germline V gene has CDR1 GTSNPN and CDR2 SVGIG (reference sequence). The CDR3 region has the DNA TGTGCCGGAGGAGCGGATAGCAATCAGCCCCAGCATTTT. It is translated as CAGGADSNQPQHF.

The chain has TRBV20-1 and TRBJ2-7, with a tentative D call TRBD2 (6 bases). Germline CDR1 DFQATT, CDR2 SNEGSKA (reference sequence). The CDR3 totals 10 residues. V dropped 8 bases and J dropped 6 bases, with 11 bases sitting between them. Here the CDR3 reads CSLMRGEQYF. CDR3 coding DNA: TGCAGTCTCATGCGGGGCGAGCAGTACTTC.

The chain couples TRBV19 to TRBJ2-7, with D possibly TRBD2 on 5 matching bases. In germline, CDR1 is LNHDA, CDR2 SQIVND (reference sequence). The length of the CDR3 is 14 residues. V was pared by 1 base and J by 4 bases, with 11 bases between. CDR3: CASSIARGPYEQYF. For the CDR3, the DNA is TGTGCCAGTAGTATAGCACGCGGGCCGTACGAGCAGTACTTC.

The V and J genes are TRBV19 and TRBJ2-7; weak D call: TRBD1 (6 bases). Germline CDR1 and CDR2: LNHDA and SQIVND (reference sequence). The CDR3 loop spans 13 amino acids. Trimming cost V 6 bases and J 2 bases, with 11 bases left between them. CDR3 amino acids: CASRDSWTYEQYF. DNA of the CDR3: TGTGCCAGTAGGGACAGCTGGACCTACGAGCAGTACTTC.

The chain uses TRBV15 and TRBJ1-3; D is perhaps TRBD1 (5 bases). With 1 base removed from V and 0 bases from J, the gap between germline ends came to 22 bases. There are 20 residues in the CDR3. Germline loops: CDR1 LNHNV, CDR2 YYDKDF (reference sequence). CDR3 sequence reads: CATSRAMAPWGTSSGNTIYF. The CDR3 DNA reads TGTGCCACCAGCAGAGCCATGGCGCCATGGGGGACTAGCTCTGGAAACACCATATATTTT.

The rearrangement links TRBV15 to TRBJ2-1; 11 bases line up with TRBD1. The CDR3 is made up of 17 amino acids. V shed 3 bases, J shed 2 bases, and the junction held 6 bases outside the gene matches. Germline CDR1 reads LNHNV; CDR2 reads YYDKDF (reference sequence). CDR3 DNA sequence: TGTGCCACCAGCAGGTCAGGGACAGGGGGGGCCTACAATGAGCAGTTCTTC. It yields the protein CATSRSGTGGAYNEQFF.

V and J are TRBV7-9 and TRBJ2-5; TRBD1 is a possible D gene (5 bases). The CDR3 is 16 residues long. V dropped 5 bases and J dropped 5 bases, with 21 bases sitting between them. Per the germline V gene, CDR1 is SEHNR and CDR2 is FQNEAQ (reference sequence). The CDR3 spells CASSLMTASSQETQYF. The CDR3 DNA is TGTGCCAGCAGCCTTATGACAGCCTCCAGCCAGGAGACCCAGTACTTC. The complete variable domain, with remaining parts taken from reference TRBV7-9 and TRBJ2-5, reads DTGVSQNPRHKITKRGQNVTFRCDPISEHNRLYWYRQTLGQGPEFLTYFQNEAQLEKSRLLSDRFSAERPKGSFSTLEIQRTEQGDSAMYLCASSLMTASSQETQYFGPGTRLLVL.

The chain uses TRBV14 and TRBJ2-3; D unclear. Germline CDR1 and CDR2: SGHDN and FVKESK. The CDR3 totals 14 residues. Trimming took off 0 bases at V and 11 bases at J, with 15 bases between the two ends. The CDR3 reads CASSQDWSKELQYF. CDR3 nucleotide sequence: TGTGCCAGCAGCCAAGATTGGTCGAAAGAGTTGCAGTATTTT.